The 15 T cell receptor beta chains in this list originate from one sample, sequenced in a study of OX40 agonist ivuxolimab in advanced cancers. Some clones are missing from TCRdb's copy, which holds only in-frame ones; the method was immunoSEQ multiplex PCR. The table records around 20,000 clones, approximately 85% of them present only once. The starting material was CD4+ or CD8+ T cells sorted from blood, obtained in a trial of the OX40 agonist ivuxolimab. Every receptor here comes from an adult with an advanced solid tumor such as melanoma, head and neck, liver or kidney cancer.

The CDR3 protein is CASSWGLAERYEQYF. The CDR3 DNA sequence: TGTGCCAGCAGCTGGGGACTAGCGGAACGCTACGAGCAGTACTTC. The chain joins TRBV5-6 to TRBJ2-7, with 11 bases that match TRBD2. V dropped 3 bases and J dropped 3; count of bases not matched to a gene: 5. This CDR3 has 15 amino acids. Per germline, CDR1 SGHDT and CDR2 YYEEEE.

The chain links TRBV19 to TRBJ2-1; possibly TRBD2 for D (5 bases). The CDR3 contains 16 residues. From germline, CDR1 is LNHDA and CDR2 SQIVND (reference sequence). V lost 5 bases and J lost 8, with 22 bases in between. The CDR3 loop reads CASSPVLDSQGDEQFF. The CDR3 nucleotides read TGTGCCAGTAGTCCCGTCCTGGACTCGCAAGGCGATGAGCAGTTCTTC.

This sequence joins TRBV4-3 and TRBJ2-3; maybe TRBD2 (5 bases). CDR1 and CDR2 (germline): LGHNA, YSLEER. V was trimmed by 4 bases and J by 0 bases, leaving 11 bases between them. The CDR3 is 15 amino acids. The CDR3 DNA is TGCGCCAGCAGCCTTGTTGGACTGAGCACAGATACGCAGTATTTT. Translation: CASSLVGLSTDTQYF.

This chain connects TRBV27 to TRBJ2-1; tentatively, D is TRBD2 (5 bases). Deletions cut 8 bases from V and 4 bases from J, with 15 bases between. The germline V gene has CDR1 MNHEY and CDR2 SMNVEV (reference sequence). The CDR3 has 14 amino acids. CDR3 residues: CASQPTTLYNEQFF. The CDR3 region has the DNA TGTGCCAGCCAGCCGACTACTCTTTACAATGAGCAGTTCTTC.

The chain couples TRBV11-2 to TRBJ1-2, with D possibly matching TRBD1 (5 bases). Looked up from germline, CDR1 is SGHAT and CDR2 is FQNNGV. This CDR3 comprises 13 residues. The germline V and J ends were trimmed by 2 bases and 8 bases, with 12 bases remaining between them. The CDR3 DNA follows: TGTGCCAGCAGCTTAACTGCAGGGCGCGGCTACACCTTC. Translated, it gives CASSLTAGRGYTF.

V and J are TRBV7-2 and TRBJ2-6, with D unclear. CDR1 and CDR2 from the germline V gene are SGHTA and FQGNSA. Trimming removed 5 bases at V and 2 bases at J, with 10 bases between. The CDR3 runs 15 residues. The DNA for the CDR3 is TGTGCCAGCAGCAGCCAACCACCTGGGGCCAACGTCCTGACTTTC. This translates into CASSSQPPGANVLTF.

The chain has TRBV18 and TRBJ1-5, with unresolved D. Germline-derived CDR1 and CDR2 are KGHSH and LQKENI. The CDR3 extends over 14 amino acids. The V and J ends lost 2 bases and 8 bases respectively, with 13 bases between them. The CDR3 DNA reads as TGTGCCAGCTCACCATCCGGTGGACGAGAGCCCCAGCATTTT. This translates into CASSPSGGREPQHF.

The chain combines TRBV29-1 with TRBJ1-2, with 7 bases lining up with TRBD1. CDR3 size: 12 residues. The J segment lost 8 bases and the V segment lost 7 bases, leaving 10 bases of the junction unmatched. CDR1 and CDR2 (germline): SQVTM, ANQGSEA. For the CDR3, the DNA is TGCAGCGGACCGGGACAGTCACGAGGCTACACCTTC. Translation: CSGPGQSRGYTF.

The V call is TRBV2, the J call TRBJ1-4; D gene uncertain. Germline V gives CDR1 SNHLY, CDR2 FYNNEI. This CDR3 spans 14 amino acids. Trimming left V 4 bases short and J 5 bases short, with 11 bases between. The CDR3 protein is CASSAESSNEKLFF. The CDR3 nucleotides are TGTGCCAGCAGTGCAGAAAGTTCCAATGAAAAACTGTTTTTT.

This rearrangement joins TRBV9 to TRBJ2-3, with no clear D. V was cut by 4 bases and J by 7 bases, with 10 bases left in between. The CDR3 has 12 amino acids. From germline, CDR1 is SGDLS and CDR2 YYNGEE. CDR3 region: CASSPIYNTQYF. The CDR3 bases are TGTGCCAGCAGCCCGATCTACAATACGCAGTATTTT.

The chain links TRBV4-1 to TRBJ1-3; D is uncertain. Germline V gene lookup returns CDR1 MGHRA and CDR2 YSYEKL. The CDR3 runs to 16 residues. The germline V and J ends were trimmed by 0 bases and 4 bases, with 13 bases remaining between them. The CDR3 nucleotides are TGCGCCAGCAGCCAAGATCCCCGGGGTTCAGGAAACACCATATATTTT. It encodes CASSQDPRGSGNTIYF.

The V and J genes are TRBV19 and TRBJ2-5; D call uncertain. Trimming cost V 4 bases and J 2 bases, with 11 bases left between them. Germline V gene lookup returns CDR1 LNHDA and CDR2 SQIVND (reference sequence). The CDR3 covers 14 residues. The CDR3 loop reads CASSNRALQETQYF. DNA for the CDR3: TGTGCCAGTAGTAACCGGGCCCTACAAGAGACCCAGTACTTC. The full variable domain, completed using reference TRBV19 and TRBJ2-5, is DGGITQSPKYLFRKEGQNVTLSCEQNLNHDAMYWYRQDPGQGLRLIYYSQIVNDFQKGDIAEGYSVSREKKESFPLTVTSAQKNPTAFYLCASSNRALQETQYFGPGTRLLVL.

The chain recombines TRBV27 with TRBJ2-1; D remains ambiguous. Germline-derived CDR1 and CDR2 are MNHEY and SMNVEV (reference sequence). This CDR3 is built from 16 residues. Trimming removed 3 bases at V and 2 bases at J, with 14 bases between. As DNA, the CDR3 is TGTGCCAGCAGTTTCAGATCTGGGGAACCCTACAATGAGCAGTTCTTC. Protein sequence: CASSFRSGEPYNEQFF.

The chain employs TRBV30 and TRBJ1-2; 10 bases are a match to TRBD1. From germline, CDR1 is GTSNPN and CDR2 SVGIG (reference sequence). The CDR3 runs 16 residues. Trimming removed 1 base from V and 5 bases from J; junction bases left unmatched: 10. The CDR3 coding sequence is TGTGCCTGGAGTGGAGGCATGGGACAGGGGAAATATGGCTACACCTTC. This translates into CAWSGGMGQGKYGYTF.

J is TRBJ1-2 and V is TRBV30, with 7 bases fitting TRBD1. V trimming: 3 bases; J trimming: 3 bases; junction bases outside the gene matches: 10. In germline, CDR1 is GTSNPN, CDR2 SVGIG (reference sequence). CDR3 length: 15 residues. CDR3 protein: CAWRKDRFSHYGYTF. CDR3 nucleotide sequence: TGTGCCTGGAGGAAGGACAGGTTCTCCCACTATGGCTACACCTTC.